This TCR beta chain originates from a study of blood T cell repertoires in COVID-19. Study summary: PBMCs, B-cell-depleted T cells, or T cells were the source of the cDNA or gDNA that made up the material.

Sequencing was performed with immunoSEQ multiplex PCR; in TCRdb, only in-frame clones are kept and a portion is missing. The table shows roughly 360,000 clones, with more than 65% occurring only once. This TCR came from a human donor with acute or convalescent COVID-19. The donor label of this sample is uncertain. Sequences were obtained from peripheral blood.

The CDR3 loop is CASSGQENTEAFF. In DNA, the CDR3 is TGTGCCAGCAGCGGACAGGAGAACACTGAAGCTTTCTTT. This sequence joins TRBV9 and TRBJ1-1, with D perhaps TRBD1 (6 bases). This CDR3 spans 13 amino acids. Trimming removed 3 bases at V and 1 base at J, with 7 bases between. Germline assignment: CDR1 SGDLS and CDR2 YYNGEE.